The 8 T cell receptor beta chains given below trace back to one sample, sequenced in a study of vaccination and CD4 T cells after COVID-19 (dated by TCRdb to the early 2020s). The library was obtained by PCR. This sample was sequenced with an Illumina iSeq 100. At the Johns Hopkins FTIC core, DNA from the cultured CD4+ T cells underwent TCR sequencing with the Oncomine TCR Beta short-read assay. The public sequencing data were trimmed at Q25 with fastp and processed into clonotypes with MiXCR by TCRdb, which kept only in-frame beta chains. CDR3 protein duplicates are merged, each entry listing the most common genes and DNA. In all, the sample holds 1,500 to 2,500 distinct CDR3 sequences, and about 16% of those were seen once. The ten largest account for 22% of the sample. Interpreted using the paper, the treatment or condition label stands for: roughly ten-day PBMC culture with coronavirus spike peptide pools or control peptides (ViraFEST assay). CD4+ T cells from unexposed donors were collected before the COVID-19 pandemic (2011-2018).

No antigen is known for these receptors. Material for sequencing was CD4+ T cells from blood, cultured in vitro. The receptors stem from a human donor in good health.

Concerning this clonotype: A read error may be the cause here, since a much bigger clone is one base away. In nucleotides, the CDR3 is TGTGCCAGCAGCTTAGCGGCTGAAACCGAGCAGTACTTC. Translation: CASSLAAETEQYF. V and J are TRBV7-9 and TRBJ2-7; D unclear. CDR1 and CDR2 (germline): SEHNR, FQNEAQ (reference sequence). This CDR3 has 13 amino acids. The ends were cut back, 0 bases at V and 6 bases at J, with 9 bases in the middle.

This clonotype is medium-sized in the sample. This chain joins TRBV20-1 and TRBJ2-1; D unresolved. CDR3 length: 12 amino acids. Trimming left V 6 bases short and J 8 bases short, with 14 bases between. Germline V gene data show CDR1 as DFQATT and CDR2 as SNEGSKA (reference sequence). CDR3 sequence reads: CSAGDRADEQFF. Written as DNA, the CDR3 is TGCAGTGCAGGAGACCGGGCGGATGAGCAGTTCTTC.

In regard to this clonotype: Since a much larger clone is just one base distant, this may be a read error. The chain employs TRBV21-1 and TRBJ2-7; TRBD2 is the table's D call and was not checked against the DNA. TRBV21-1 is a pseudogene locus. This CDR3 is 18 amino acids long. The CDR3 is CASSKVSGRTRVPYEQCF. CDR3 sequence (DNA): TGTGCCAGCAGCAAAGTGAGCGGCAGGACCAGGGTACCCTACGAGCAGTGCTTC.

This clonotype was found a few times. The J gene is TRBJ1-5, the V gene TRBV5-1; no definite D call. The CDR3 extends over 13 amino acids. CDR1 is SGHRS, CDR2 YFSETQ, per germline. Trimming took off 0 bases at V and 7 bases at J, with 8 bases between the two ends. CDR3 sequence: CASSLAIEQPQHF. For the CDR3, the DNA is TGCGCCAGCAGCTTGGCGATTGAGCAGCCCCAGCATTTT. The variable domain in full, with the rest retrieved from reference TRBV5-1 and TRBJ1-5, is KAGVTQTPRYLIKTRGQQVTLSCSPISGHRSVSWYQQTPGQGLQFLFEYFSETQRNKGNFPGRFSGRQFSNSRSEMNVSTLELGDSALYLCASSLAIEQPQHFGDGTRLSIL.

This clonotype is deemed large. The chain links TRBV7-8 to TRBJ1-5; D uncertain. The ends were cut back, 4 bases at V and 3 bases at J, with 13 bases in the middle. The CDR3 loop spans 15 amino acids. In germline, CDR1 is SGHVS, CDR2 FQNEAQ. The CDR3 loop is CASSSLREHNQPQHF. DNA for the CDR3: TGTGCCAGCAGCTCACTGAGGGAACACAATCAGCCCCAGCATTTT.

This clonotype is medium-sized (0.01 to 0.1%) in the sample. Written as DNA, the CDR3 is TGTGCCACCAGTGAGTACAATGAGCAGTTCTTC. Its protein is CATSEYNEQFF. The chain carries TRBV24-1 and TRBJ2-1; unclear D gene. CDR1 is KGHDR and CDR2 is SFDVKD in the germline V gene. The length of the CDR3 is 11 residues. Trimming left V 4 bases short and J 4 bases short, with 1 base between.

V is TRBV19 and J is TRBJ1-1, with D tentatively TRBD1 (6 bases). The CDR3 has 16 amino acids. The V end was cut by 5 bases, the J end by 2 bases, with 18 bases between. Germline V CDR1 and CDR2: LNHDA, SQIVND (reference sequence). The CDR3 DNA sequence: TGTGCCAGTAGTGGCTCTCCGCCAGGGGTAAACACTGAAGCTTTCTTT. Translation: CASSGSPPGVNTEAFF.

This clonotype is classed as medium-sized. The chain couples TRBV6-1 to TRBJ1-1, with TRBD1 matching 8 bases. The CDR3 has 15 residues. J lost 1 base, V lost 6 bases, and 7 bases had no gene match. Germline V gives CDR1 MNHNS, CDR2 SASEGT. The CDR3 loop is CASRVIGTGNTEAFF. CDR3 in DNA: TGTGCCAGCAGAGTCATCGGGACAGGGAACACTGAAGCTTTCTTT.